The subject of this entry is one T cell receptor (beta chain). Trimming cost V 0 bases and J 6 bases, with 8 bases left between them. The CDR3 is 13 residues long. Germline assignment: CDR1 MNHEY and CDR2 SVGAGI. In the study's own analysis: Reference gene primer amplification yielded estimated nucleated cell counts. The method was immunoSEQ multiplex PCR; TCRdb's version includes in-frame clones alone and lacks a portion of them. Clone size and the V and J calls come from that table; the DNA yielded D and trimming. The sample lists about 63,000 clones; about 70% were seen once. This entry belongs to a study of blood T cell repertoires in COVID-19. Across the whole study: Collection of acute and convalescent COVID-19 samples took place in the United States, Italy and Spain. PBMCs, B-cell-depleted T cells, or T cells provided the cDNA or gDNA that made up the material.

Sample: peripheral blood. The rearrangement links TRBV6-5 to TRBJ1-2, with D possibly matching TRBD1 (5 bases). The sequence came from a woman older than 75 with acute or convalescent COVID-19. The CDR3 DNA reads TGTGCCAGCAGTTACTCCCACAGGAATGGCTACACCTTC. Its translation is CASSYSHRNGYTF.